The rows below give T cell receptor beta chains drawn from one sample of a study of blood T cells in healthy people across ages. TCRdb ran MiXCR on the 5' RACE reads and lists one entry per CDR3 protein. The table has some 780,000 distinct CDR3 sequences, more than 50% seen once. The sample comprised blood. The receptors were sampled from a man aged 35-49 years in good health. Both conserved end residues are part of each CDR3. D genes are given only for firm matches. Some rows mark clone size as missing; the rest say once, few, many or name a class of expanded clone.

J: TRBJ2-1
size: NA
D: NA
V: TRBV7-2
CDR3: CASSPNQINEQFF
DNA: TGTGCCAGCAGCCCCAACCAGATCAATGAGCAGTTCTTC

J: TRBJ2-1
size: NA
D: TRBD2
V: TRBV20-1
CDR3: CGAKGLAGRYEQFF
DNA: TGCGGTGCCAAGGGGCTAGCGGGCCGGTATGAGCAGTTCTTC

J: TRBJ2-7
size: NA
D: TRBD1
V: TRBV6-5
CDR3: CASRHRDSPYEQYF
DNA: TGTGCCAGCAGGCACCGGGACAGTCCCTACGAGCAGTACTTC

J: TRBJ1-4
size: NA
D: NA
V: TRBV28
CDR3: CASSLVEPANEKLFF
DNA: TGTGCCAGCAGTTTGGTAGAACCCGCTAATGAAAAACTGTTTTTT

J: TRBJ2-7
size: once
D: TRBD2
V: TRBV7-9
CDR3: CASSPISGRDNEQYF
DNA: TGTGCCAGCAGTCCCATTAGCGGGAGGGACAATGAGCAGTACTTC

J: TRBJ2-1
size: NA
D: TRBD2
V: TRBV6-6
CDR3: CASSTLAGAGNEQFF
DNA: TGTGCCAGCAGCACCCTAGCGGGAGCTGGGAATGAGCAGTTCTTC

J: TRBJ1-5
size: NA
D: NA
V: TRBV28
CDR3: CASSPRMMKEPQHF
DNA: TGTGCCAGCAGCCCCCGTATGATGAAAGAGCCCCAGCATTTT

J: TRBJ2-1
size: few
D: TRBD2
V: TRBV20-1
CDR3: CSAPKLAGGNEQFF
DNA: TGCAGTGCCCCCAAACTAGCGGGAGGAAATGAGCAGTTCTTC

J: TRBJ1-6
size: NA
D: NA
V: TRBV20-1
CDR3: CSARVAGSSYNSPLHF
DNA: TGCAGTGCTAGAGTTGCAGGGAGCTCCTATAATTCACCCCTCCACTTT

J: TRBJ2-5
size: few
D: NA
V: TRBV2
CDR3: CASSLHEQQYF
DNA: TGTGCCAGCAGTCTACATGAGCAGCAGTACTTC

J: TRBJ2-5
size: few
D: NA
V: TRBV7-3
CDR3: CASSPQTGSQETQYF
DNA: TGTGCCAGCAGCCCCCAGACTGGGTCACAAGAGACCCAGTACTTC

J: TRBJ2-1
size: NA
D: NA
V: TRBV7-3
CDR3: CASSLGIGIGSYNEQFF
DNA: TGTGCCAGCAGCTTAGGCATCGGCATAGGTTCCTACAATGAGCAGTTCTTC

J: TRBJ2-7
size: NA
D: NA
V: TRBV7-9
CDR3: CASSLEGRASPQYF
DNA: TGTGCCAGCAGCCTGGAAGGCAGGGCATCCCCCCAGTACTTC

J: TRBJ2-5
size: once
D: NA
V: TRBV7-3
CDR3: CASSFSGAAYGETQYF
DNA: TGTGCCAGCAGCTTTAGTGGAGCGGCGTACGGGGAGACCCAGTACTTC

J: TRBJ2-5
size: NA
D: TRBD1
V: TRBV29-1
CDR3: CSVGQSKRDRAGSQYF
DNA: TGCAGCGTTGGGCAGAGTAAGCGGGACAGGGCGGGGTCCCAGTACTTC

J: TRBJ1-3
size: NA
D: TRBD1
V: TRBV7-2
CDR3: CASRTGVNGNTIYF
DNA: TGTGCCAGCAGAACAGGGGTAAATGGAAACACCATATATTTT

J: TRBJ2-7
size: once
D: TRBD2
V: TRBV6-5
CDR3: CASSYYGLAGYEQYF
DNA: TGTGCCAGCAGTTACTATGGACTAGCGGGCTACGAGCAGTACTTC

J: TRBJ2-7
size: few
D: NA
V: TRBV6-1
CDR3: CASSEAGVYEQYF
DNA: TGTGCCAGCAGTGAAGCGGGGGTCTACGAGCAGTACTTC

J: TRBJ1-6
size: NA
D: NA
V: TRBV6-5
CDR3: CASRGLDSPLHF
DNA: TGTGCCAGCAGGGGTCTTGATTCACCCCTCCACTTT

J: TRBJ1-2
size: NA
D: NA
V: TRBV20-1
CDR3: CSALRTSDLYGYTF
DNA: TGCAGTGCGCTACGGACATCGGACCTATATGGCTACACCTTC

J: TRBJ2-3
size: few
D: NA
V: TRBV29-1
CDR3: CSVAISTGKTDTQYF
DNA: TGCAGCGTCGCGATCTCGACGGGGAAGACAGATACGCAGTATTTT

J: TRBJ2-1
size: NA
D: TRBD2
V: TRBV10-3
CDR3: CAISTSGHNNEQFF
DNA: TGTGCCATCAGTACTAGCGGCCATAACAATGAGCAGTTCTTC

J: TRBJ2-4
size: NA
D: NA
V: TRBV20-1
CDR3: CSARPGRGQNIQYF
DNA: TGCAGTGCTCGACCGGGACGAGGACAAAACATTCAGTACTTC

J: TRBJ2-7
size: few
D: NA
V: TRBV2
CDR3: CASSEGLASTQYF
DNA: TGTGCCAGCAGTGAAGGTCTAGCAAGCACCCAGTACTTC

J: TRBJ2-3
size: once
D: NA
V: TRBV29-1
CDR3: CSVEDPSRRGTFNTQYF
DNA: TGCAGCGTTGAAGACCCATCCCGCAGGGGAACGTTTAATACGCAGTATTTT

J: TRBJ2-7
size: NA
D: NA
V: TRBV5-8
CDR3: CAWGRGAYEQYF
DNA: TGTGCCTGGGGTAGGGGAGCCTACGAGCAGTACTTC

J: TRBJ1-1
size: NA
D: TRBD1
V: TRBV7-9
CDR3: CASSLAHVQGARMNTEAFF
DNA: TGTGCCAGCAGCTTAGCGCATGTCCAGGGGGCCCGGATGAACACTGAAGCTTTCTTT

J: TRBJ2-5
size: few
D: NA
V: TRBV13
CDR3: CASSSLSRLTSQETQYF
DNA: TGTGCCAGCAGCTCCCTGAGCAGGCTCACTTCTCAAGAGACCCAGTACTTC

J: TRBJ2-4
size: NA
D: TRBD1
V: TRBV2
CDR3: CASRDRVDRNIQYF
DNA: TGTGCCAGCAGGGACAGGGTTGATCGGAACATTCAGTACTTC

J: TRBJ2-1
size: NA
D: NA
V: TRBV6-5
CDR3: CASRVGGETQFF
DNA: TGTGCCAGCAGGGTGGGCGGTGAGACCCAGTTCTTC

J: TRBJ2-6
size: NA
D: TRBD1
V: TRBV28
CDR3: CASKRDRGSGANVLTF
DNA: TGTGCCAGTAAGCGGGACAGGGGCTCTGGGGCCAACGTCCTGACTTTC

J: TRBJ2-1
size: NA
D: NA
V: TRBV20-1
CDR3: CSAKGGRGRYNEQFF
DNA: TGCAGTGCTAAAGGAGGAAGGGGCCGGTACAATGAGCAGTTCTTC

J: TRBJ2-1
size: NA
D: NA
V: TRBV20-1
CDR3: CSAPTGELYNEQFF
DNA: TGCAGTGCTCCAACTGGGGAGCTTTACAATGAGCAGTTCTTC

J: TRBJ2-1
size: NA
D: NA
V: TRBV3-1
CDR3: CASSKSNLNEQFF
DNA: TGTGCCAGCAGCAAATCGAACCTAAATGAGCAGTTCTTC

J: TRBJ1-1
size: NA
D: TRBD1
V: TRBV6-2/TRBV6-3
CDR3: CASSYLKTGDTEAFF
DNA: TGTGCCAGCAGTTATCTTAAGACAGGGGATACTGAAGCTTTCTTT

J: TRBJ2-7
size: once
D: NA
V: TRBV18
CDR3: CASSLRTSYNEQYF
DNA: TGTGCCAGCTCACTCCGGACAAGTTACAATGAGCAGTACTTC

J: TRBJ2-7
size: NA
D: TRBD2
V: TRBV10-3
CDR3: CAISPVSGVPSYNEQYF
DNA: TGTGCCATCAGTCCGGTCAGCGGGGTTCCTTCCTACAATGAGCAGTACTTC

J: TRBJ1-1
size: NA
D: NA
V: TRBV27
CDR3: CASSLNRAATEAFF
DNA: TGTGCCAGCAGTTTGAACAGGGCAGCCACTGAAGCTTTCTTT

J: TRBJ1-5
size: few
D: NA
V: TRBV12-3/TRBV12-4
CDR3: CASSLSPGNQPQHF
DNA: TGTGCCAGCAGTTTATCTCCGGGGAATCAGCCCCAGCATTTT

J: TRBJ2-7
size: many
D: NA
V: TRBV7-9
CDR3: CASSLGVGEQYF
DNA: TGTGCCAGCAGTTTGGGGGTCGGCGAGCAGTACTTC

J: TRBJ2-3
size: NA
D: TRBD1
V: TRBV20-1
CDR3: CSAHDRVESTDTQYF
DNA: TGCAGTGCTCATGACAGGGTGGAGAGCACAGATACGCAGTATTTT

J: TRBJ2-3
size: NA
D: NA
V: TRBV4-2
CDR3: CASSRVGGGKGSGDTQYF
DNA: TGTGCCAGCAGCCGGGTCGGTGGGGGGAAAGGGTCGGGAGATACGCAGTATTTT

J: TRBJ1-1
size: NA
D: NA
V: TRBV18
CDR3: CASSPMAGAGDDTEAFF
DNA: TGTGCCAGCTCACCTATGGCCGGGGCAGGGGATGACACTGAAGCTTTCTTT

J: TRBJ2-1
size: NA
D: TRBD2
V: TRBV29-1
CDR3: CSARGDLEYNEQFF
DNA: TGCAGCGCGCGGGGGGACCTCGAATACAATGAGCAGTTCTTC

J: TRBJ2-1
size: NA
D: TRBD1
V: TRBV12-3/TRBV12-4
CDR3: CASQRQGEGYNEQFF
DNA: TGTGCCAGCCAGCGACAGGGGGAAGGCTACAATGAGCAGTTCTTC

J: TRBJ2-5
size: few
D: TRBD2
V: TRBV7-2
CDR3: CASSILAGGPETQYF
DNA: TGTGCCAGCAGCATACTAGCGGGGGGGCCGGAGACCCAGTACTTC

J: TRBJ2-6
size: NA
D: NA
V: TRBV28
CDR3: CASSFSTSPANVLTF
DNA: TGTGCCAGCAGTTTCTCGACATCACCGGCCAACGTCCTGACTTTC